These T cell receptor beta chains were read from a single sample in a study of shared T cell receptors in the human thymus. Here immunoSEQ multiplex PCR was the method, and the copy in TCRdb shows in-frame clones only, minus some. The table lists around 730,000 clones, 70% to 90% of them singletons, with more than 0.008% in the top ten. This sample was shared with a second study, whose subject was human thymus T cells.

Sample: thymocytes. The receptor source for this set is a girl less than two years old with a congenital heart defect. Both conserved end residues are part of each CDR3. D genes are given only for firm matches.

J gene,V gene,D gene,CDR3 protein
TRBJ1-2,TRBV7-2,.,CASSLVDRTARVYGYTF
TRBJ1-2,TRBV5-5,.,CASSQNLPNYGYTF
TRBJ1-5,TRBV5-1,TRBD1,CASSLEQGIGQPQHF
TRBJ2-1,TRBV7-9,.,CASSYGTLSSDEQFF
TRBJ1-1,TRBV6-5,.,CASSYAQGIGNTEAFF
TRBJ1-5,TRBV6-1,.,CASSPHRDQPQHF
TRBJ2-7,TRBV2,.,CASSRLRQVQYF
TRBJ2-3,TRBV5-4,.,CASPHGRASRGDTQYF
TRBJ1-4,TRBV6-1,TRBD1,CASRPRGPNNEKLFF
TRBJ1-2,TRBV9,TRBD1,CASSERDRKNYGYTF
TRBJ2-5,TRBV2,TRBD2,CASMGLAGETQYF
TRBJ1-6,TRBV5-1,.,CASSLNPGLNSPLHF
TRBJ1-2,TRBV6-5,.,CASSYGHAPGPYGYTF
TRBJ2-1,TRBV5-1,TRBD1,CASSLADRRDNEQFF
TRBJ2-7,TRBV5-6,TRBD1,CASSFGLGQGHYEQYF
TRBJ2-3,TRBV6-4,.,CASRLGAGRTDTQYF
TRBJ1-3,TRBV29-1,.,CSVEGSAGNTIYF
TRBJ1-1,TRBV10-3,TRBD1,CAISEDRGLTEAFF
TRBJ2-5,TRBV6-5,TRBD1,CASSRSGTGSETQYF
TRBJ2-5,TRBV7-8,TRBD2,CASSRLFSGGLNWGETQYF
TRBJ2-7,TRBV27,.,CASSLAGNSYEQYF
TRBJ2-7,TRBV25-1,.,CASSESSTVHYEQYF
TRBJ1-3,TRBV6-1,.,CASTGRGSGNTIYF
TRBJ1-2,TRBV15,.,CATSTTKQGLGYTF
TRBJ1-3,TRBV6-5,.,CASSYAGSGNTIYF
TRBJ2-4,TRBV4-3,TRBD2,CASSRLHTSGGAGRKNIQYF
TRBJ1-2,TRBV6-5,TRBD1,CASSCRDRGDYGYTF
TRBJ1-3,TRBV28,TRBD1,CASSLGQGSGNTIYF
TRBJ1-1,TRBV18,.,CASDGGSMNTEAFF
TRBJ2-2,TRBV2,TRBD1,CASSEYRGRYTGELFF
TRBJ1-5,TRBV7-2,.,CASSPTGGPSNQPQHF